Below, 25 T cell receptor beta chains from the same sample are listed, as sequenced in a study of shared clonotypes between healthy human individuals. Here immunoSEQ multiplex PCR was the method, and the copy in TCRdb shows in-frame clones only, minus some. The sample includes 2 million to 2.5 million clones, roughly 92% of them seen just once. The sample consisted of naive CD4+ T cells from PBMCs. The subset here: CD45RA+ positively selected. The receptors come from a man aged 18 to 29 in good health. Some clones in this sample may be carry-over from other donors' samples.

DNA for the CDR3: TGTGCCAGCAGCCCCATCGGGGGCTACGAGCAGTACTTC. Amino acid sequence: CASSPIGGYEQYF. J is TRBJ2-7 and V is TRBV11-2, with a weak D call TRBD2 (6 bases). The CDR3 is 13 residues long. Trimming took off 5 bases at V and 3 bases at J, with 11 bases between the two ends. Germline V lookup: CDR1 SGHAT, CDR2 FQNNGV.

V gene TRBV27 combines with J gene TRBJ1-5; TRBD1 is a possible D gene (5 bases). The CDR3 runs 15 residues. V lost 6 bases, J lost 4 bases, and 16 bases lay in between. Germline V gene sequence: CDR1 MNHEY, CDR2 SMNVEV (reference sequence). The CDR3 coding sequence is TGTGCCAGCAGCCGCGCAGACAGTGCTAATCAGCCCCAGCATTTT. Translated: CASSRADSANQPQHF.

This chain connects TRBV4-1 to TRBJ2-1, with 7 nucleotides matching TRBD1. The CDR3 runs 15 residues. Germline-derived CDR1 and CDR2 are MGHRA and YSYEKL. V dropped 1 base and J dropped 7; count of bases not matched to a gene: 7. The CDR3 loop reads CASSQVDRVRNEQFF. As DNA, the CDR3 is TGCGCCAGCAGCCAAGTTGACAGGGTTAGGAATGAGCAGTTCTTC.

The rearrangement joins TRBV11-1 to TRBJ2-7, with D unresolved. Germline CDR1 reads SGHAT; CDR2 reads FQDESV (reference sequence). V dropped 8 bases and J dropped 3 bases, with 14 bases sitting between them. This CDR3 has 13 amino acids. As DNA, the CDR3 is TGTGCCAGCCGCCTTGGACCAAACTACGAGCAGTACTTC. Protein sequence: CASRLGPNYEQYF.

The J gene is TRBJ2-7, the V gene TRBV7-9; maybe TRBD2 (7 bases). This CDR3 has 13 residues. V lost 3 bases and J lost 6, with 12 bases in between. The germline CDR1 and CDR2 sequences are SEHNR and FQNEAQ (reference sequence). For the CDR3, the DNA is TGTGCCAGCAGCTTGGGGGGGCAGGGCGAGCAGTACTTC. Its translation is CASSLGGQGEQYF. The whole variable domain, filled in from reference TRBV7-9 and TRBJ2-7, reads DTGVSQNPRHKITKRGQNVTFRCDPISEHNRLYWYRQTLGQGPEFLTYFQNEAQLEKSRLLSDRFSAERPKGSFSTLEIQRTEQGDSAMYLCASSLGGQGEQYFGPGTRLTVT.

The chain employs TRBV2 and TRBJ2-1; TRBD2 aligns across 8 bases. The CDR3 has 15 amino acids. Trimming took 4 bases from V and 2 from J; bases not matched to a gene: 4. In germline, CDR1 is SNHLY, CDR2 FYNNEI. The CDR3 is CASSVMREAYNEQFF. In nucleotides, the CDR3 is TGTGCCAGCAGTGTTATGCGGGAGGCCTACAATGAGCAGTTCTTC.

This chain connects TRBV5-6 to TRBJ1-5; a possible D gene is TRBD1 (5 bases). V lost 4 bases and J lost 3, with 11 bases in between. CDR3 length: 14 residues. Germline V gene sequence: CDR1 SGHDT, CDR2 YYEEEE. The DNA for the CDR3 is TGTGCCAGCAGCCAGGGACGGCTCAATCAGCCCCAGCATTTT. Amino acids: CASSQGRLNQPQHF.

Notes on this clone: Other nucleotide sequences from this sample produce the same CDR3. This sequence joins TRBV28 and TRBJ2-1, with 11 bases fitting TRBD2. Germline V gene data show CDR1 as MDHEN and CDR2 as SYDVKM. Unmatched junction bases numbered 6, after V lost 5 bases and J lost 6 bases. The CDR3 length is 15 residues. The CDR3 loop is CASSPGTSGSNEQFF. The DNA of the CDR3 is TGTGCCAGCAGTCCCGGGACTAGCGGATCCAATGAGCAGTTCTTC.

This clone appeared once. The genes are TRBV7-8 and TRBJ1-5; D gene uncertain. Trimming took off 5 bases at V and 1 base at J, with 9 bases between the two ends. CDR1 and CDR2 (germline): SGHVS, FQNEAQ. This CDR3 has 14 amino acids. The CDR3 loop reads CASSPGESNQPQHF. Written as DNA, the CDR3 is TGTGCCAGCAGCCCAGGCGAGAGCAATCAGCCCCAGCATTTT.

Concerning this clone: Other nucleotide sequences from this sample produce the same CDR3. The CDR3 spells CASSPGGPYEQYF. As DNA, the CDR3 is TGTGCCAGCTCACCAGGGGGTCCCTACGAGCAGTACTTC. The chain has TRBV18 and TRBJ2-7; D could derive from TRBD1 or TRBD2 (5 bases each). Trimming pared 2 bases from V and 2 bases from J, leaving 7 bases between. CDR3 length: 13 residues. CDR1 is KGHSH, CDR2 LQKENI, per germline.

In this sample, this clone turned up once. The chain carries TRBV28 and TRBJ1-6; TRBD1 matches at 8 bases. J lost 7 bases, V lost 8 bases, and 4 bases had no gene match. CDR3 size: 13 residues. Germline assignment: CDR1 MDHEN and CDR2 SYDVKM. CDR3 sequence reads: CASRTGINSPLHF. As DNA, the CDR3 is TGTGCCAGCCGGACAGGGATAAATTCACCCCTCCACTTT.

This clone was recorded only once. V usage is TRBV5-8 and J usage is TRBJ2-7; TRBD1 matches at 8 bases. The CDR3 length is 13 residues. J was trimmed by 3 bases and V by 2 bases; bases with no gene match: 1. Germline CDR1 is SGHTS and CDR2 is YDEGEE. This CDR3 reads CASSLTGGYEQYF. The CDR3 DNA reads TGTGCCAGCAGCTTAACAGGGGGCTACGAGCAGTACTTC.

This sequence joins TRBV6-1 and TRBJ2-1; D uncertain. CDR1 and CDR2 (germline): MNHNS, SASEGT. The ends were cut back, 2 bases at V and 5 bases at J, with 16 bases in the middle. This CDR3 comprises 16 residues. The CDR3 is CASSEYTSLLNNEQFF. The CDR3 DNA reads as TGTGCCAGCAGTGAATATACGTCGCTACTAAACAATGAGCAGTTCTTC.

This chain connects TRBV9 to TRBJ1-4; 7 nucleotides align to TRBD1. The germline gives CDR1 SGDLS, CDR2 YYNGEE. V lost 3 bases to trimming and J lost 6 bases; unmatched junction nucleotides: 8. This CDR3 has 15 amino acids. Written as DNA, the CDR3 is TGTGCCAGCAGCGCCGAAGGGGGCAGGTATGAAAAACTGTTTTTT. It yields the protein CASSAEGGRYEKLFF. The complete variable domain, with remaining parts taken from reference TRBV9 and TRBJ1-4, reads DSGVTQTPKHLITATGQRVTLRCSPRSGDLSVYWYQQSLDQGLQFLIQYYNGEERAKGNILERFSAQQFPDLHSELNLSSLELGDSALYFCASSAEGGRYEKLFFGSGTQLSVL.

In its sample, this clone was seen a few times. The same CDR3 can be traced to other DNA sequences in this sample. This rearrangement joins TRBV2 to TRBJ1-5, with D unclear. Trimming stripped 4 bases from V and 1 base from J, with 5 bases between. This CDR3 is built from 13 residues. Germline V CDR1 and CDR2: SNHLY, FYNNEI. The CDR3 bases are TGTGCCAGCAGTGGTCAGAGCAATCAGCCCCAGCATTTT. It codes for CASSGQSNQPQHF.

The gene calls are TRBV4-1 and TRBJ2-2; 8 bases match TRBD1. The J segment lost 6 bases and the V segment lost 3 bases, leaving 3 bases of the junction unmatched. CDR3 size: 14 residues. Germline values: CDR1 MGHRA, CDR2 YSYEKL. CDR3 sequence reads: CASSQPGGPGELFF. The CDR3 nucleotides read TGCGCCAGCAGCCAGCCAGGGGGCCCCGGGGAGCTGTTTTTT.

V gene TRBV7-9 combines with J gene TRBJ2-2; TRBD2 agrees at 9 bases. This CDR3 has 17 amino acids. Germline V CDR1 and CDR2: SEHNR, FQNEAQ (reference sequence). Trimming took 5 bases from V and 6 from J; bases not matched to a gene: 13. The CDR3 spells CASSLLSGGLRAGELFF. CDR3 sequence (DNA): TGTGCCAGCAGCCTCCTGAGCGGGGGGCTTAGGGCCGGGGAGCTGTTTTTT.

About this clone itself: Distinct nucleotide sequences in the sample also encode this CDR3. CDR3 coding DNA: TGTGCCAGTAGTAAGACAGGATTGAACACTGAAGCTTTCTTT. Its translation is CASSKTGLNTEAFF. The chain combines TRBV19 with TRBJ1-1, with D possibly being TRBD1 (6 bases). CDR1 LNHDA and CDR2 SQIVND come from the germline V gene (reference sequence). There are 14 residues in the CDR3. V shed 4 bases and J shed 0 bases, with 9 bases lying between them.

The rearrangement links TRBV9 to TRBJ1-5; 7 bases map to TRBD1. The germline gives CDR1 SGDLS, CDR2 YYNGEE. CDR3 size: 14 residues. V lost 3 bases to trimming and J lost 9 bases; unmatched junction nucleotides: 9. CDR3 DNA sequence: TGTGCCAGCAGCGCCACAGGGGACGTTGGGCCCCAGCATTTT. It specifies CASSATGDVGPQHF. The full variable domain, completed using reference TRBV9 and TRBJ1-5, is DSGVTQTPKHLITATGQRVTLRCSPRSGDLSVYWYQQSLDQGLQFLIQYYNGEERAKGNILERFSAQQFPDLHSELNLSSLELGDSALYFCASSATGDVGPQHFGDGTRLSIL.

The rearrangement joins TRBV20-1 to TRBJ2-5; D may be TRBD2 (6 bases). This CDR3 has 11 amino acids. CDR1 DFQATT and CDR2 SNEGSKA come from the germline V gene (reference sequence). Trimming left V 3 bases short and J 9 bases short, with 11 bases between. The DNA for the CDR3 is TGCAGTGCTAGGGAGGGCGTTTCCCAGTACTTC. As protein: CSAREGVSQYF.

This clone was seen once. CDR3 region: CASSRLGNYGYTF. CDR3 nucleotides: TGTGCCAGCAGTCGCCTAGGAAACTATGGCTACACCTTC. The chain couples TRBV6-1 to TRBJ1-2; D uncertain. V lost 5 bases and J 2 bases, leaving 9 bases between the germline ends. From germline, CDR1 is MNHNS and CDR2 SASEGT. The CDR3 loop spans 13 amino acids.

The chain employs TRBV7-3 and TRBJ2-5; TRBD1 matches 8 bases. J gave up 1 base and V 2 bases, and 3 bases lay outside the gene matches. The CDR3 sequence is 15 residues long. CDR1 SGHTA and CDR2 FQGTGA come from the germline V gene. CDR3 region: CASSLGQGTQETQYF. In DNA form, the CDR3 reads TGTGCCAGCAGCTTAGGACAGGGCACCCAAGAGACCCAGTACTTC.

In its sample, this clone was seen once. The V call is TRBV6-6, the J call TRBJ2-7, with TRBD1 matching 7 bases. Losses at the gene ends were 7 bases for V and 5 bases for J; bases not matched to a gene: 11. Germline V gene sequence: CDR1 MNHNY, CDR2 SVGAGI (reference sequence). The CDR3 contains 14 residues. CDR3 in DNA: TGTGCCAGCACCCATAGACAGGGAGCTCACGAGCAGTACTTC. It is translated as CASTHRQGAHEQYF.

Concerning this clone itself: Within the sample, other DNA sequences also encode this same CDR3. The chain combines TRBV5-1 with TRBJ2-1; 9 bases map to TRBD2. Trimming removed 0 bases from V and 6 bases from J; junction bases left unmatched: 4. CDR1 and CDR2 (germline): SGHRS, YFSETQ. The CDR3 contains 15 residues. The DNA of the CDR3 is TGCGCCAGCAGCTTGGAGCTAGCGGGAATCAATGAGCAGTTCTTC. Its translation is CASSLELAGINEQFF.

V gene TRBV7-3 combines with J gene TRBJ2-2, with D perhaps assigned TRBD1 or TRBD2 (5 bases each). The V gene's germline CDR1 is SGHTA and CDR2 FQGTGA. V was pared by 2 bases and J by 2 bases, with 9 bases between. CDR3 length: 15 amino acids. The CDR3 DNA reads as TGTGCCAGCAGCTTAGTGGGACCTAACACCGGGGAGCTGTTTTTT. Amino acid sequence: CASSLVGPNTGELFF.